This note documents a single T cell receptor beta chain sequence. Its cognate antigen is unknown. RNA, once extracted, was reverse transcribed into cDNA for use as the sequencing template. Generated by immunoSEQ multiplex PCR, the TCRdb table keeps only in-frame clones and is missing some. The profile shows roughly 220,000 clones, roughly 66% of them singletons. This specimen comes from a study of CD8+ T cells in alopecia areata. Study results and caveats: Mice showed TCR sharing more clearly than patients did, possibly owing to HLA.

As to treatment: oral pan-JAK inhibitor, 5-10 mg twice daily. The CDR3 has 12 amino acids. Germline CDR1 reads SQVTM; CDR2 reads ANQGSEA. The ends were cut back, 2 bases at V and 4 bases at J, with 8 bases in the middle. This material consisted of CD4+ T cells sorted from blood, taken between weeks 43 and 45, from a patient treated with tofacitinib. This TCR came from a human donor with alopecia areata. The V and J genes are TRBV29-1 and TRBJ1-2, with D unclear. The CDR3 loop reads CSVESPPYGYTF. CDR3 sequence (DNA): TGCAGCGTTGAATCGCCACCCTATGGCTACACCTTC.